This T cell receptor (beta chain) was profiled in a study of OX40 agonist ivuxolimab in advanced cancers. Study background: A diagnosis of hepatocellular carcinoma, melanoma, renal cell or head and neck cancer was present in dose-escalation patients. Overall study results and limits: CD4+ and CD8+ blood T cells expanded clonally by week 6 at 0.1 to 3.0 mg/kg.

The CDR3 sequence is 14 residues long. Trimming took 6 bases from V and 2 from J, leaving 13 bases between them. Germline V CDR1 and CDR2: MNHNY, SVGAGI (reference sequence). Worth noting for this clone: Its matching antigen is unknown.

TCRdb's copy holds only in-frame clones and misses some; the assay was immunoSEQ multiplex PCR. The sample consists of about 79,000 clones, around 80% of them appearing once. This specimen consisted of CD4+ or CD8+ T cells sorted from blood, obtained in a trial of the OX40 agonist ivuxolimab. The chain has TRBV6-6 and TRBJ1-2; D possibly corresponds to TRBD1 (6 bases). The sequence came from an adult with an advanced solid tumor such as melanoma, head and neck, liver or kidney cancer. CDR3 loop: CASRGSTGNYGYTF. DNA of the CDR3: TGTGCCAGCAGAGGTTCTACAGGGAACTATGGCTACACCTTC.